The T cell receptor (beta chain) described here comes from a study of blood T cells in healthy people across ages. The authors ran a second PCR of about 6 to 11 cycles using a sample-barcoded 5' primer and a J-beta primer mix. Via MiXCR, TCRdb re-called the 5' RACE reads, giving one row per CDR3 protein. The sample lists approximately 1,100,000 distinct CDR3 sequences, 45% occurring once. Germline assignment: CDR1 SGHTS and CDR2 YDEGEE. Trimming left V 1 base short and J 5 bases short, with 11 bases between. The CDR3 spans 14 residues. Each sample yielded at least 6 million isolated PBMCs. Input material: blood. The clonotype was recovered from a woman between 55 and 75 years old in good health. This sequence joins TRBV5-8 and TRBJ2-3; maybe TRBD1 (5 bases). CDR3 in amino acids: CASSLLQGGDTQYF. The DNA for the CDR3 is TGTGCCAGCAGCTTGCTTCAGGGTGGAGATACGCAGTATTTT.